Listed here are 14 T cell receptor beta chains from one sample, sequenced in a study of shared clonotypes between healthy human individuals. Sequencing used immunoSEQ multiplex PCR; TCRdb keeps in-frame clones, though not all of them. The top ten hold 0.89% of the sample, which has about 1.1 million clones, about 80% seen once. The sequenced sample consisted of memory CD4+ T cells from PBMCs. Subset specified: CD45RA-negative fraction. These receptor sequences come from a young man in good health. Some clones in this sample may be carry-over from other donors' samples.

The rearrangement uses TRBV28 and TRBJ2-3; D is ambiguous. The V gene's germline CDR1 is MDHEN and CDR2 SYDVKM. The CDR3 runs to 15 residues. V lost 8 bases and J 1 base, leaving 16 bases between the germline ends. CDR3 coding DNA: TGTGCCAGCGTCAAACCCCGCCCGGGCACAGATACGCAGTATTTT. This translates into CASVKPRPGTDTQYF.

CDR3 sequence (DNA): TGTGCCAGCAGCTTAGACGAGGAAAAACTGTTTTTT. It translates to CASSLDEEKLFF. V usage is TRBV7-9 and J usage is TRBJ1-4; D not resolved. CDR3 length equals 12 residues. Germline assignment: CDR1 SEHNR and CDR2 FQNEAQ (reference sequence). Trimming shortened V by 1 base and J by 8 bases, and 5 bases separated the two germline ends.

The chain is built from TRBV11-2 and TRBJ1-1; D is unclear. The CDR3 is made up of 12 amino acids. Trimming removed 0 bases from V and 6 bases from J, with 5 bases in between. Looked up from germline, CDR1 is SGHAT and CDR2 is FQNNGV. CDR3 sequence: CASSLEQAEAFF. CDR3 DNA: TGTGCCAGCAGCTTAGAGCAGGCTGAAGCTTTCTTT.

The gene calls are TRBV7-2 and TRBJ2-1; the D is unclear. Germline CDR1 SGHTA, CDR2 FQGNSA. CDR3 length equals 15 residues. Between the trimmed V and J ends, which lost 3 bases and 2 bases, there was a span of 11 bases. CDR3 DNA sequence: TGTGCCAGCAGCTTTGGCTTTGGGGCCTACAATGAGCAGTTCTTC. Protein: CASSFGFGAYNEQFF.

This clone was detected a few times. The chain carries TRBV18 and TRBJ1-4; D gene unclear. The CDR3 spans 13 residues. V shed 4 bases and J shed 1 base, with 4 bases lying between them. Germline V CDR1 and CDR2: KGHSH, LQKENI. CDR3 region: CASSRGTNEKLFF. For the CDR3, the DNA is TGTGCCAGCTCACGGGGAACTAATGAAAAACTGTTTTTT.

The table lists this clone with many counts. DNA for the CDR3: TGTGCCAGCAGCAGGGGGTGGGGAGCTTTCTTT. It is translated as CASSRGWGAFF. The chain uses TRBV11-2 and TRBJ1-1; tentatively, D is TRBD1 (6 bases). The V end was cut by 5 bases, the J end by 10 bases, with 11 bases between. CDR1 and CDR2 from the germline V gene are SGHAT and FQNNGV. The CDR3 is made up of 11 amino acids.

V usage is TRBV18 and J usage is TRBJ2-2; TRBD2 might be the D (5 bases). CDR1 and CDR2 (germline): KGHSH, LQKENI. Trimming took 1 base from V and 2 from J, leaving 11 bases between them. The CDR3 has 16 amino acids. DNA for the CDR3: TGTGCCAGCTCACCACTGGGTAGCGCCAACACCGGGGAGCTGTTTTTT. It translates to CASSPLGSANTGELFF.

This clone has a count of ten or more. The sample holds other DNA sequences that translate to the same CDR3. CDR3 nucleotides: TGTGCCAGCAGCTTGGACAGAATGAACACTGAAGCTTTCTTT. This gives the protein CASSLDRMNTEAFF. The rearrangement joins TRBV5-4 to TRBJ1-1; D not certain. Germline-derived CDR1 and CDR2 are SGHNT and YYREEE (reference sequence). This CDR3 has 14 residues. The V and J ends lost 0 bases and 0 bases respectively, with 6 bases between them.

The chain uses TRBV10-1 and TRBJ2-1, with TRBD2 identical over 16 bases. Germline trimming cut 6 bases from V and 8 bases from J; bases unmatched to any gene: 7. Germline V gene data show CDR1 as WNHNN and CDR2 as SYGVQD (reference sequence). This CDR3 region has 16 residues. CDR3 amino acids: CASSPGLAGGLDEQFF. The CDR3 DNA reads TGCGCCAGCAGCCCGGGACTAGCGGGAGGGTTGGATGAGCAGTTCTTC.

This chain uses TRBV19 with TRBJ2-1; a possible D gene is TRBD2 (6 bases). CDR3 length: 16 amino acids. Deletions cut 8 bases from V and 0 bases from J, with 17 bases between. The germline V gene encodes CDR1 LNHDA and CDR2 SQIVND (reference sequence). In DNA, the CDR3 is TGTGCCAGTTCCCCGACTAGAAGGAGCTCCTACAATGAGCAGTTCTTC. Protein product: CASSPTRRSSYNEQFF.

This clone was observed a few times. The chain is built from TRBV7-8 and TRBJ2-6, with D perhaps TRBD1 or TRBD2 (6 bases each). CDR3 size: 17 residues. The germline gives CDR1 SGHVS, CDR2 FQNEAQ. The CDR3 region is CASGGGRRLGGANVLTF. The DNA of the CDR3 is TGTGCTTCGGGTGGGGGGCGCAGGCTCGGTGGGGCCAACGTCCTGACTTTC.

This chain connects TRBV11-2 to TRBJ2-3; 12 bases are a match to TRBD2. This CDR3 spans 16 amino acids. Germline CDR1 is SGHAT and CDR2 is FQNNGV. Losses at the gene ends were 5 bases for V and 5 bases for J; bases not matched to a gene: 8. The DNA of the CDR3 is TGTGCCAGCAGCGAAGCTAGCGGGAGGGCGGGAGATACGCAGTATTTT. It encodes CASSEASGRAGDTQYF. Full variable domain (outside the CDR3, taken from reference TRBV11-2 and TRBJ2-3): EAGVAQSPRYKIIEKRQSVAFWCNPISGHATLYWYQQILGQGPKLLIQFQNNGVVDDSQLPKDRFSAERLKGVDSTLKIQPAKLEDSAVYLCASSEASGRAGDTQYFGPGTRLTVL.

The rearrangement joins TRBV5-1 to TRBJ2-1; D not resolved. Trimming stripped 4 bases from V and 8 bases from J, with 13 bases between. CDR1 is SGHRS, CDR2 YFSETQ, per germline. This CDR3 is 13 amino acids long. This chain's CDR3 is CASSLIPTDEQFF. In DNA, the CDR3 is TGCGCCAGCAGCCTTATTCCTACAGATGAGCAGTTCTTC.

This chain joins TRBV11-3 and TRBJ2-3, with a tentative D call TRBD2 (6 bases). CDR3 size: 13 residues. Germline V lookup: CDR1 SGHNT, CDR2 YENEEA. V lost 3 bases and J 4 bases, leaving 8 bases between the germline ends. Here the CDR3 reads CASSLGGADTQYF. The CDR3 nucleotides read TGTGCCAGCAGCTTGGGGGGAGCAGATACGCAGTATTTT.